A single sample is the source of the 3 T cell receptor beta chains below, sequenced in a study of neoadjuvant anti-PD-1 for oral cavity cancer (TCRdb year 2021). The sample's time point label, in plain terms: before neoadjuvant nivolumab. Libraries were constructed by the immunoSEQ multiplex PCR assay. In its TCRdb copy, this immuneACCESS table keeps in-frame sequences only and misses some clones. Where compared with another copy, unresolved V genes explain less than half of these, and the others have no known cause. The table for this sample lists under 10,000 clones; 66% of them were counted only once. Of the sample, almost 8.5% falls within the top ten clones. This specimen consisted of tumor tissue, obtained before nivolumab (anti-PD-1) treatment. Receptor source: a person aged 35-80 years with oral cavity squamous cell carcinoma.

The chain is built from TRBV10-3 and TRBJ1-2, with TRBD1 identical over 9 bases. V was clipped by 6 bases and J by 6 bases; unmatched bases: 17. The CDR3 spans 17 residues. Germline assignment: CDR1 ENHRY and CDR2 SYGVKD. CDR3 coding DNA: TGTGCCATCAGGAAAGGCTTAACAGGGGGCGGAATGGATGGCTACACCTTC. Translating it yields CAIRKGLTGGGMDGYTF.

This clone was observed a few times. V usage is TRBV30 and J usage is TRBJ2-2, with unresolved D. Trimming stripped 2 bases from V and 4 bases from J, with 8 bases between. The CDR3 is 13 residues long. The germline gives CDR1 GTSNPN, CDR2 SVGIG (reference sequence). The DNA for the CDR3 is TGTGCCTGGAGTTTGAGTGTCACCGGGGAGCTGTTTTTT. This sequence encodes CAWSLSVTGELFF.

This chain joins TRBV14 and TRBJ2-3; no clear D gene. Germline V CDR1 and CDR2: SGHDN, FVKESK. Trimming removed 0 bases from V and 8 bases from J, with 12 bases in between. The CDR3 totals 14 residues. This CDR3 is CASSQERELFTQYF. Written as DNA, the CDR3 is TGTGCCAGCAGCCAAGAAAGAGAATTATTTACGCAGTATTTT.